Shown below are 6 T cell receptor beta chains from a single sample sequenced in a study of blood T cell repertoires in COVID-19. Some clones are missing from TCRdb's copy, which holds only in-frame ones; the method was immunoSEQ multiplex PCR. In the table there are roughly 200,000 clones, roughly 80% of which are singletons. Sequenced input: peripheral blood. The source is a man aged 55 to 70 with acute or convalescent COVID-19.

The DNA for the CDR3 is TGTGCCAGCTCCAAGGGAGGGGAGGACTATGGCTACACCTTC. It codes for CASSKGGEDYGYTF. The chain recombines TRBV18 with TRBJ1-2; D is possibly TRBD1 (5 bases). The CDR3 has 14 residues. CDR1 and CDR2 (germline): KGHSH, LQKENI. V was cut by 6 bases and J by 3 bases, with 14 bases left in between.

The chain recombines TRBV2 with TRBJ2-3, with unresolved D. The V gene lost 3 bases and the J gene lost 2 bases, with 12 bases spanning the gap. Per the germline V gene, CDR1 is SNHLY and CDR2 is FYNNEI. The length of the CDR3 is 15 residues. The CDR3 DNA sequence: TGTGCCAGCAGTGAGTCGCGAACCTCCACAGATACGCAGTATTTT. Encoded protein: CASSESRTSTDTQYF.

The chain uses TRBV5-5 and TRBJ2-7, with a weak D call TRBD2 (5 bases). The V end lost 2 bases, the J end lost 4 bases, and 16 bases lay between the germline ends. The CDR3 is made up of 15 amino acids. Germline CDR1 SGHKS, CDR2 YYEKEE (reference sequence). The CDR3, as DNA: TGTGCCAGCAGCTTACTACGTGACTATGCTTACGAGCAGTACTTC. Translation gives CASSLLRDYAYEQYF.

Worth noting for this clone: Relative to the germline gene, one junction end is altered; a read error may explain this. The rearrangement joins TRBV29-1 to TRBJ1-2; TRBD1 matches at 11 bases. CDR3 length equals 12 residues. CDR1 and CDR2 (germline): SQVTM, ANQGSEA. The DNA for the CDR3 is TGCAGCTCGCGGACAGGGGGCTCGCTCTTCCACTTC. Protein product: CSSRTGGSLFHF.

The chain carries TRBV5-8 and TRBJ2-1; TRBD2 agrees at 9 bases. The CDR3 has 18 residues. Trimming at V came to 0 bases and at J to 7 bases, leaving 14 bases not matched to a gene. Germline V gene sequence: CDR1 SGHTS, CDR2 YDEGEE. The CDR3 sequence is CASSLAAGVAGVRNEQFF. The CDR3, as DNA: TGTGCCAGCAGCTTGGCCGCCGGAGTAGCGGGAGTTAGGAATGAGCAGTTCTTC.

The chain employs TRBV25-1 and TRBJ2-3; 9 nucleotides line up with TRBD1. V dropped 8 bases and J dropped 15; count of bases not matched to a gene: 21. CDR1 and CDR2 from the germline V gene are MGHDK and SYGVNS. The CDR3 spans 15 residues. The CDR3 DNA follows: TGTGCCAGCGGGTCTGGGACAGGGTCCCGTTTGGTGATATATTTT. This encodes CASGSGTGSRLVIYF. Filled out from reference TRBV25-1 and TRBJ2-3, the complete variable domain reads EADIYQTPRYLVIGTGKKITLECSQTMGHDKMYWYQQDPGMELHLIHYSYGVNSTEKGDLSSESTVSRIRTEHFPLTLESARPSHTSQYLCASGSGTGSRLVIYFGPGTRLTVL.